A single sample is the source of the 11 T cell receptor beta chains below, sequenced in a study of blood T cell repertoires in COVID-19. Profiling relied on immunoSEQ multiplex PCR, and the TCRdb table lists in-frame clones only, not all of them. The sample holds 90,000 to 120,000 clones, 90% to 95% seen once. Source material: peripheral blood. The receptors were gathered from a human donor in a cohort sampled during active COVID-19.

V is TRBV7-2 and J is TRBJ1-2; 8 bases align to TRBD1. Germline-derived CDR1 and CDR2 are SGHTA and FQGNSA. This CDR3 spans 15 amino acids. With V trimmed by 0 bases and J by 2 bases, 2 bases remained unmatched. The DNA for the CDR3 is TGTGCCAGCAGCTTAGCAGGACAGGGAAACTATGGCTACACCTTC. Protein product: CASSLAGQGNYGYTF.

V gene TRBV9 combines with J gene TRBJ1-3, with TRBD1 as a possible D gene (5 bases). V was shortened by 4 bases and J by 1 base, with 9 bases between the two germline ends. The CDR3 is made up of 14 amino acids. Germline loops: CDR1 SGDLS, CDR2 YYNGEE. The CDR3 is CASSTRQSGNTIYF. For the CDR3, the DNA is TGTGCCAGCAGCACACGACAGTCTGGAAACACCATATATTTT. The whole variable domain, remainder taken from reference TRBV9 and TRBJ1-3, is DSGVTQTPKHLITATGQRVTLRCSPRSGDLSVYWYQQSLDQGLQFLIQYYNGEERAKGNILERFSAQQFPDLHSELNLSSLELGDSALYFCASSTRQSGNTIYFGEGSWLTVV.

The rearrangement links TRBV7-9 to TRBJ1-2, with 7 bases lining up with TRBD1. CDR3 length: 14 residues. The junction had 8 bases not matched to a gene; V was cut back by 5 bases and J by 5 bases. Per germline, CDR1 SEHNR and CDR2 FQNEAQ (reference sequence). CDR3: CASSLGTDSYGYTF. CDR3 nucleotides: TGTGCCAGCAGCCTCGGGACAGACTCTTATGGCTACACCTTC.

The chain has TRBV6-5 and TRBJ2-1; TRBD2 matches at 7 bases. This CDR3 spans 11 amino acids. CDR1 is MNHEY and CDR2 is SVGAGI in the germline V gene. The J segment lost 12 bases and the V segment lost 8 bases, leaving 7 bases of the junction unmatched. The CDR3 loop is CASEREARQFF. CDR3 nucleotide sequence: TGTGCCAGCGAACGGGAGGCTAGGCAGTTCTTC.

The V call is TRBV5-1, the J call TRBJ1-4, with 8 bases fitting TRBD1. Looked up from germline, CDR1 is SGHRS and CDR2 is YFSETQ. The CDR3 extends over 14 amino acids. The V and J ends lost 4 bases and 7 bases, in that order; junction bases with no gene match: 6. The CDR3 protein is CASSPGTGGEKLFF. DNA of the CDR3: TGCGCCAGCAGCCCCGGGACAGGAGGTGAAAAACTGTTTTTT.

The chain employs TRBV21-1 and TRBJ2-3; TRBD2, as called in the table, went unchecked against the DNA. TRBV21-1 is classified as a pseudogene. This CDR3 is built from 19 residues. The CDR3 nucleotides are TGTGCCAGCAGCAAAGTCCAAGGGGCGGGACGGCGGGCCACAGATACGCAGTATTTT. Protein: CASSKVQGAGRRATDTQYF.

The genes are TRBV3-1 (or the pseudogene TRBV3-2) and TRBJ2-5; TRBD2 matches 15 bases. The V gene's germline CDR1 is LGHDT and CDR2 YNNKEL (reference sequence). The CDR3 loop spans 19 amino acids. Trimming cost V 0 bases and J 3 bases; bases outside gene matches: 8. CDR3 region: CASSQEWGTSGGSKETQYF. Here the CDR3 DNA reads TGTGCCAGCAGCCAAGAATGGGGGACTAGCGGGGGGTCTAAAGAGACCCAGTACTTC.

The rearrangement links TRBV18 to TRBJ1-4; D might be TRBD1 (6 bases). The CDR3 consists of 14 residues. From germline, CDR1 is KGHSH and CDR2 LQKENI. The V end was cut by 2 bases, the J end by 3 bases, with 7 bases between. CDR3 bases: TGTGCCAGCTCACCAGCAGGGGCTAATGAAAAACTGTTTTTT. Residues: CASSPAGANEKLFF.

This chain links TRBV6-2 or TRBV6-3 with TRBJ2-1, with TRBD2 identical over 10 bases. The CDR3 spans 18 residues. V was clipped by 0 bases and J by 9 bases; unmatched bases: 14. CDR1 is MNHEY, CDR2 SVGEGT, per germline. CDR3 loop: CASSYSILGTSGVGEQFF. The CDR3 DNA reads TGTGCCAGCAGTTACTCGATTTTAGGAACTAGCGGGGTTGGTGAGCAGTTCTTC.

The chain uses TRBV5-6 and TRBJ2-5; weak D call: TRBD2 (7 bases). Deletions cut 0 bases from V and 4 bases from J, with 16 bases between. This CDR3 spans 16 amino acids. Germline CDR1 is SGHDT and CDR2 is YYEEEE. The CDR3 reads CASSLGGGARGETQYF. The CDR3, as DNA: TGTGCCAGCAGCTTGGGAGGGGGGGCTAGAGGAGAGACCCAGTACTTC. Variable domain in full (rest from reference TRBV5-6 and TRBJ2-5): DAGVTQSPTHLIKTRGQQVTLRCSPKSGHDTVSWYQQALGQGPQFIFQYYEEEERQRGNFPDRFSGHQFPNYSSELNVNALLLGDSALYLCASSLGGGARGETQYFGPGTRLLVL.

This chain joins TRBV4-3 and TRBJ1-1; possible D gene TRBD1, 5 bases. The CDR3 spans 15 residues. V dropped 1 base and J dropped 0 bases, with 9 bases sitting between them. The germline CDR1 and CDR2 sequences are LGHNA and YSLEER. The CDR3 sequence is CASSQVAGLNTEAFF. The CDR3 nucleotides are TGCGCCAGCAGCCAAGTGGCAGGGCTGAACACTGAAGCTTTCTTT.